This T cell receptor (beta chain) came from a study of blood T cell repertoires in COVID-19 (dated by TCRdb to 2018 to 2021). Notes on the research overall: Samples covering the acute and convalescent phases of COVID-19 were provided by collaborators in the United States, Italy and Spain. Subjects who had been exposed to COVID-19, were actively infected with it, or had recovered from it provided the deeply sampled blood TCRbeta repertoires that made up the dataset. A de-identified subject ID, COVID-19 status, age in years and sex were almost always included in the sample metadata. The repertoires were made available in a free public database intended to serve as a resource for research on the immune response to SARS-CoV-2. Samples came from the ongoing ImmuneRACE study (first 160 participants) plus 1,254 subjects from 6 global collaborators. Where HLA class I and class II types were available, the types were taken from metadata supplied by the sample provider, not from assay-based typing. The prospective study material was composed of cDNA or gDNA derived from T cells, B-cell-depleted T cells, or PBMCs.

Collaborating institutions collected whole blood in K2EDTA tubes following their own protocols. For TCRbeta analysis, collaborators shipped samples in one of three forms: frozen whole blood, isolated PBMCs, or DNA extracted from either of those sample types. What the work shows at the level of the full study, not this receptor alone: The quantity of clinical and demographic metadata differed by source and by participant and was supplied without curation.

With respect to this clone: Its binding antigen is unknown. Nothing much larger sits one base from this clone, and base qualities are not available.

TCRbeta CDR3 regions were amplified from genomic DNA by means of the immunoSEQ Assay, a bias-controlled multiplex PCR. Per the source publication's procedure: The number of nucleated cells in each sample was estimated by amplification of reference gene primers within the assay. To quantify the absolute abundance of each unique TCRbeta CDR3 rearrangement, sequence reads were collapsed and filtered. For each sample, productive Simpson clonality was calculated as the square root of Simpson's diversity index across productive rearrangements. TCRdb retrieved this table from immuneACCESS and kept in-frame rearrangements only. Not all clones are present; in checked studies, unresolved V genes account for under half, and no reason is known for the remainder. That table is the source of V, J and clone size, and D and trimming were worked out from the DNA. The sample records about 150,000 clones, 75% to 90% of which are singletons. Approximately 6.1% of the sample is taken by the ten largest.

The germline V gene (reference sequence) specifies MNHEY as CDR1 and SMNVEV as CDR2. At the junction V is shortened by 3 bases and J by 7 bases; bases outside the gene matches: 9. The CDR3 has 15 amino acids, counting the end cysteine and phenylalanine. Only the CDR3 portion is preserved as DNA: 45 bases, with reading frame beginning at the first base. The chain was built from TRBV27 and TRBJ2-1, with 7 middle bases fitting TRBD2. Sequences were obtained from peripheral blood. The receptor comes from a man older than 75 with acute or convalescent COVID-19. This receptor carries the CDR3 CASSFGASGMNEQFF. The nucleotide sequence is TGTGCCAGCAGTTTTGGTGCAAGCGGGATGAATGAGCAGTTCTTC.